Presented here are 10 T cell receptor beta chains from one specimen sequenced in a study of a mutant IDH1 vaccine in newly diagnosed glioma. Clones were sequenced by immunoSEQ multiplex PCR, and TCRdb holds only the in-frame ones, with some missing. The sample carries about 51,000 clones, roughly 80% recorded once. Described time point: baseline, week 1 (first vaccination visit). Treatment in this sample: pre-vaccination baseline after standard-of-care therapy. The input for sequencing was PBMCs, taken from a glioma patient treated with radiotherapy, temozolomide or both. Receptor source: a woman in her 40s with glioma.

This chain links TRBV10-3 with TRBJ1-2; D is unclear. CDR3 length equals 13 residues. V was clipped by 0 bases and J by 13 bases, with 15 bases between them. Germline assignment: CDR1 ENHRY and CDR2 SYGVKD. CDR3 protein: CAISESSTERRTF. The CDR3 DNA reads TGTGCCATCAGTGAGTCAAGTACAGAAAGGCGCACCTTC.

This clone was seen more than once but under ten times. CDR3 bases: TGCGCCAGCAGTCCGGGGGGCGAGACCCAGTACTTC. This translates into CASSPGGETQYF. The chain recombines TRBV5-1 with TRBJ2-5; TRBD2 might be the D (7 bases). V dropped 5 bases and J dropped 5 bases, with 10 bases sitting between them. The CDR3 contains 12 residues. Germline CDR1 reads SGHRS; CDR2 reads YFSETQ. Based on the CDR3 plus reference TRBV5-1 and TRBJ2-5, the full variable domain is KAGVTQTPRYLIKTRGQQVTLSCSPISGHRSVSWYQQTPGQGLQFLFEYFSETQRNKGNFPGRFSGRQFSNSRSEMNVSTLELGDSALYLCASSPGGETQYFGPGTRLLVL.

This sequence joins TRBV9 and TRBJ2-7, with 8 nucleotides matching TRBD2. This CDR3 is built from 19 residues. V was clipped by 0 bases and J by 3 bases; unmatched bases: 17. Germline lookup yields CDR1 SGDLS and CDR2 YYNGEE. Here the CDR3 reads CASSVGHSLLGGGRYEQYF. The CDR3 nucleotides read TGTGCCAGCAGCGTAGGCCACTCTCTTTTAGGCGGGGGGCGCTACGAGCAGTACTTC.

This clone turned up a few times. This chain joins TRBV10-3 and TRBJ1-1; 7 bases fit TRBD1. With V trimmed by 4 bases and J by 6 bases, 8 bases remained unmatched. CDR3 length equals 14 residues. The V gene's germline CDR1 is ENHRY and CDR2 SYGVKD. The CDR3 sequence is CAISGGRGISEAFF. The CDR3 bases are TGTGCCATCAGTGGAGGCAGGGGGATCTCTGAAGCTTTCTTT.

The V gene is TRBV5-1, the J gene TRBJ2-7; D may be TRBD1 (5 bases). V lost 0 bases, J lost 2 bases, and 9 bases lay in between. CDR3 length equals 14 residues. From germline, CDR1 is SGHRS and CDR2 YFSETQ. CDR3 protein: CASSLVPGTYEQYF. The CDR3 nucleotides read TGCGCCAGCAGCTTGGTACCAGGGACCTACGAGCAGTACTTC.

The chain joins TRBV25-1 to TRBJ1-2; D unclear. This CDR3 contains 12 residues. The V end lost 5 bases, the J end lost 10 bases, and 14 bases lay between the germline ends. Germline V gene data show CDR1 as MGHDK and CDR2 as SYGVNS. The CDR3 nucleotides are TGTGCCAGCAGTCCCACCGGGAGGGACTACACCTTC. It yields the protein CASSPTGRDYTF.

This chain uses TRBV6-6 with TRBJ1-2; 8 nucleotides agree with TRBD1. The CDR3 has 15 amino acids. The junction had 8 bases not matched to a gene; V was cut back by 6 bases and J by 2 bases. Per the germline V gene, CDR1 is MNHNY and CDR2 is SVGAGI (reference sequence). The CDR3, as DNA: TGTGCCAGCAGAACTCTAGACAGGGGCAACTATGGCTACACCTTC. It is translated as CASRTLDRGNYGYTF.

The V and J genes are TRBV7-2 and TRBJ1-1, with D hard to call. The V and J ends lost 3 bases and 2 bases respectively, with 7 bases between them. This CDR3 is 13 amino acids long. Germline values: CDR1 SGHTA, CDR2 FQGNSA. In DNA form, the CDR3 reads TGTGCCAGCAGCTTGGTGATTAACACTGAAGCTTTCTTT. Protein: CASSLVINTEAFF.

The chain carries TRBV11-2 and TRBJ2-7; 9 bases map to TRBD1. The CDR3 has 14 amino acids. V lost 4 bases and J lost 7; bases outside the gene matches: 8. Germline CDR1 is SGHAT and CDR2 is FQNNGV. The CDR3 loop is CASSSTGGPREQYF. In nucleotides, the CDR3 is TGTGCCAGCAGCTCGACAGGGGGACCAAGGGAGCAGTACTTC.

The chain uses TRBV5-5 and TRBJ1-1; a weak D match, TRBD1 (6 bases). This CDR3 has 14 amino acids. V lost 2 bases to trimming and J lost 4 bases, with 12 bases between them. Germline loops: CDR1 SGHKS, CDR2 YYEKEE (reference sequence). Written as DNA, the CDR3 is TGTGCCAGCAGCTTACAGGGTTTGAGCACTGAAGCTTTCTTT. It codes for CASSLQGLSTEAFF.